This TCR beta chain was obtained from a study of blood T cells in healthy people across ages. This clonotype was observed a handful of times. Together with a sample-barcoded 5' primer, a J-beta primer mix was included in a second PCR lasting about 7 to 11 cycles. TCRdb re-analysed the 5' RACE reads in MiXCR, keeping a single row per CDR3 protein. Among 850,000 to 950,000 distinct CDR3 sequences listed, 29% were seen once. After removal of 2 bases from V and 1 base from J, the junction contained 7 bases not matched to a gene. The CDR3 has 16 residues. Germline V CDR1 and CDR2: MNHEY, SVGEGT. The material sequenced was blood. This chain joins TRBV6-2 or TRBV6-3 and TRBJ1-1; 7 nucleotides align to TRBD1. The TCR sequence derives from a woman of 80 years or more in good health. The CDR3 spells CASSYRDSDKNTEAFF. The CDR3 region has the DNA TGTGCCAGCAGTTACAGGGACAGTGATAAGAACACTGAAGCTTTCTTT.